A single sample is the source of the 27 T cell receptor beta chains below, sequenced in a study of T-cell memory formation after mild COVID-19. Using its own MiXCR run on the 5' RACE reads, TCRdb lists one record per CDR3 protein. The sample has approximately 82,000 distinct CDR3 sequences, 10% to 15% seen once. The sequenced sample was PBMCs or a T cell subset sorted from them (not recorded which). Receptors originate from a man between 18 and 35 years old who had mild COVID-19 (a few samples of this study predate the infection). Cell type and time point are not known.

This clonotype was counted a few times. The genes are TRBV11-2 and TRBJ1-3; tentative D call: TRBD1 (6 bases). The CDR3 loop spans 15 amino acids. Germline lookup yields CDR1 SGHAT and CDR2 FQNNGV. V was cut by 4 bases and J by 6 bases, with 16 bases left in between. DNA of the CDR3: TGTGCCAGCAGCTCCCCCCGGGGGGGGCTAAACACCATATATTTT. This encodes CASSSPRGGLNTIYF. Full variable domain (remainder filled in from reference TRBV11-2 and TRBJ1-3): EAGVAQSPRYKIIEKRQSVAFWCNPISGHATLYWYQQILGQGPKLLIQFQNNGVVDDSQLPKDRFSAERLKGVDSTLKIQPAKLEDSAVYLCASSSPRGGLNTIYFGEGSWLTVV.

This clonotype was seen a few times. DNA of the CDR3: TGTGCCAGTCAGCGGGGGGGCCTCGAGCAGTACTTC. Encoded protein: CASQRGGLEQYF. V usage is TRBV12-3 or TRBV12-4 and J usage is TRBJ2-7; 10 bases map to TRBD2. V was clipped by 9 bases and J by 6 bases; unmatched bases: 5. This CDR3 contains 12 residues.

V and J are TRBV9 and TRBJ2-2; no firm D call. The CDR3 extends over 12 amino acids. V was trimmed by 2 bases and J by 7 bases, leaving 6 bases between them. CDR1 SGDLS and CDR2 YYNGEE come from the germline V gene. The CDR3 region has the DNA TGTGCCAGCAGCGTCGTAGGCGGGGAGCTGTTTTTT. This translates into CASSVVGGELFF.

This clonotype was counted a few times. This chain links TRBV12-3 or TRBV12-4 with TRBJ1-1; D gene uncertain. This CDR3 comprises 12 residues. Trimming pared 3 bases from V and 6 bases from J, leaving 8 bases between. CDR3 bases: TGTGCCAGCAGTTTTGAAGGTCCTGAAGCTTTCTTT. It is translated as CASSFEGPEAFF.

There are a few counts of this clonotype. The chain employs TRBV9 and TRBJ2-7; 7 nucleotides line up with TRBD1. The CDR3 is 16 amino acids. Looked up from germline, CDR1 is SGDLS and CDR2 is YYNGEE. After removal of 0 bases from V and 6 bases from J, the junction contained 12 bases not matched to a gene. The CDR3 DNA reads TGTGCCAGCAGCGTAGGCGAAGTGACAGGGTACCGCGAGCAGTACTTC. Translating gives CASSVGEVTGYREQYF.

This CDR3 reads CASSYSLGFEQFF. CDR3 DNA: TGTGCCAGCAGTTACTCGTTGGGGTTTGAGCAGTTCTTC. The chain has TRBV6-5 and TRBJ2-1, with D unclear. Trimming removed 0 bases from V and 9 bases from J, with 9 bases in between. This CDR3 is 13 amino acids long. CDR1 MNHEY and CDR2 SVGAGI come from the germline V gene.

This clonotype was seen at least ten times. This chain connects TRBV21-1 to TRBJ2-5; TRBD2 reflects the table's D call only, with no check against the DNA. TRBV21-1 counts as a pseudogene. There are 18 residues in the CDR3. Here the CDR3 DNA reads TGTGCCAGCAGCAAAGTTGGGCTAGCGGACCTGTACCAAGAGACCCAGTACTTC. This codes for CASSKVGLADLYQETQYF.

V usage is TRBV7-9 and J usage is TRBJ2-7, with D perhaps TRBD1 (5 bases). Deletions cut 1 base from V and 6 bases from J, with 10 bases between. The germline V gene encodes CDR1 SEHNR and CDR2 FQNEAQ (reference sequence). This CDR3 is 13 amino acids long. CDR3 protein: CASSLVQGGEQYV. For the CDR3, the DNA is TGTGCCAGCAGCTTAGTGCAGGGCGGCGAGCAGTACGTC.

The chain joins TRBV6-5 to TRBJ2-5; D is undetermined. V lost 10 bases to trimming and J lost 7 bases, with 19 bases between them. Germline V gene lookup returns CDR1 MNHEY and CDR2 SVGAGI. This CDR3 spans 13 amino acids. The CDR3 DNA reads TGTGCCACCCATGGACCACCCGCTAGGACCCAGTACTTC. Translation: CATHGPPARTQYF.

This clonotype was counted at least ten times. The chain recombines TRBV12-3 or TRBV12-4 with TRBJ2-2; 8 bases are shared with TRBD1. V gave up 5 bases and J gave up 5 bases; unmatched junction bases: 4. The CDR3 sequence is 14 residues long. CDR3 protein: CASSPTGETGELFF. In nucleotides, the CDR3 is TGTGCCAGCAGTCCGACAGGGGAAACCGGGGAGCTGTTTTTT.

The chain combines TRBV12-3 or TRBV12-4 with TRBJ2-1; tentative D call: TRBD2 (5 bases). V was clipped by 3 bases and J by 8 bases, with 17 bases between them. This CDR3 spans 15 amino acids. The CDR3 protein is CASSFNRGIIDEQFF. CDR3 in DNA: TGTGCCAGCAGTTTTAACCGAGGGATAATCGATGAGCAGTTCTTC.

This rearrangement joins TRBV6-5 to TRBJ1-1, with a possible D match to TRBD1 (5 bases). Germline CDR1 reads MNHEY; CDR2 reads SVGAGI. The CDR3 contains 15 residues. The V end lost 2 bases, the J end lost 1 base, and 11 bases lay between the germline ends. CDR3 amino acids: CASSYPGQPNTEAFF. The DNA of the CDR3 is TGTGCCAGCAGTTACCCCGGACAACCGAACACTGAAGCTTTCTTT.

This clonotype was counted between two and nine times. CDR3: CASSLLGGGGTEAFF. CDR3 nucleotide sequence: TGTGCCAGCAGCCTGCTCGGCGGTGGCGGCACTGAAGCTTTCTTT. The chain recombines TRBV6-5 with TRBJ1-1; D is unclear. V lost 6 bases to trimming and J lost 4 bases, with 18 bases between them. The CDR3 is 15 amino acids. Germline-derived CDR1 and CDR2 are MNHEY and SVGAGI.

V and J are TRBV6-6 and TRBJ1-1; TRBD1 agrees at 9 bases. J was trimmed by 0 bases and V by 5 bases; bases with no gene match: 7. Germline assignment: CDR1 MNHNY and CDR2 SVGAGI (reference sequence). This CDR3 is built from 16 residues. The DNA for the CDR3 is TGTGCCAGCAGTGGACAGGGGAAGTCTATGAACACTGAAGCTTTCTTT. This translates into CASSGQGKSMNTEAFF.

The chain links TRBV15 to TRBJ2-5, with D possibly TRBD1 on 6 matching bases. The V gene's germline CDR1 is LNHNV and CDR2 YYDKDF (reference sequence). This CDR3 has 17 residues. V dropped 4 bases and J dropped 5 bases, with 23 bases sitting between them. The CDR3 reads CATSTTKRGSKGETQYF. The CDR3 region has the DNA TGTGCCACCAGCACCACGAAAAGGGGGTCGAAAGGGGAGACCCAGTACTTC.

In nucleotides, the CDR3 is TGCGCCAGCAGCCAAGGCCGCGCCCTTAGCAATCAGCCCCAGCATTTT. Translation gives CASSQGRALSNQPQHF. The J gene is TRBJ1-5, the V gene TRBV4-1; no firm D call. The CDR3 length is 16 residues. V lost 1 base and J 0 bases, leaving 10 bases between the germline ends. Germline loops: CDR1 MGHRA, CDR2 YSYEKL.

The CDR3, as DNA: TGTGCCAGCAGCCAAGTTGGCGATCAGCCCCAGCATTTT. Translation: CASSQVGDQPQHF. The genes are TRBV3-1 and TRBJ1-5; D unresolved. V was shortened by 1 base and J by 5 bases, with 6 bases between the two germline ends. The V gene's germline CDR1 is LGHDT and CDR2 YNNKEL (reference sequence). This CDR3 spans 13 amino acids.

V and J are TRBV4-1 and TRBJ2-5; D ambiguous. V lost 1 base, J lost 5 bases, and 11 bases lay in between. This CDR3 has 14 amino acids. Germline loops: CDR1 MGHRA, CDR2 YSYEKL. Here the CDR3 DNA reads TGCGCCAGCAGCCAAGGGACCGGACCGGAGACCCAGTACTTC. Encoded protein: CASSQGTGPETQYF.

This clonotype has a count of ten or more. The J gene is TRBJ2-1, the V gene TRBV7-9; 10 bases match TRBD1. Per germline, CDR1 SEHNR and CDR2 FQNEAQ (reference sequence). CDR3 length: 15 residues. Trimming took 6 bases from V and 5 from J; bases not matched to a gene: 7. The CDR3 bases are TGTGCCAGCAGTTGGACAGGGGGTACCAACAATGAGCAGTTCTTC. This encodes CASSWTGGTNNEQFF.

This clonotype came up a few times. The chain combines TRBV9 with TRBJ1-5; 9 bases line up with TRBD1. This CDR3 comprises 15 residues. Trimming cost V 0 bases and J 8 bases; bases outside gene matches: 6. Germline assignment: CDR1 SGDLS and CDR2 YYNGEE. The CDR3 here is CASSVGETGGEPQHF. The CDR3 DNA is TGTGCCAGCAGCGTAGGGGAGACAGGGGGTGAGCCCCAGCATTTT.

CDR3 bases: TGTGCCAGCAGCGGTCGGGCACACAATGAGCAGTTCTTC. Encoded protein: CASSGRAHNEQFF. The chain is built from TRBV6-2 or TRBV6-3 and TRBJ2-1, with D unresolved. This CDR3 has 13 residues. Germline CDR1 reads MNHEY; CDR2 reads SVGEGT. Trimming left V 6 bases short and J 5 bases short, with 11 bases between.

CDR3 coding DNA: TGTGCCAGCAGCCCCCGGCGACAGGGATGGTGGCAGCCCCAGCATTTT. Translating gives CASSPRRQGWWQPQHF. The chain has TRBV7-2 and TRBJ1-5, with 7 nucleotides matching TRBD1. Losses at the gene ends were 5 bases for V and 7 bases for J; bases not matched to a gene: 14. This CDR3 region has 16 residues. Germline loops: CDR1 SGHTA, CDR2 FQGNSA. Filled out from reference TRBV7-2 and TRBJ1-5, the complete variable domain reads GAGVSQSPSNKVTEKGKDVELRCDPISGHTALYWYRQSLGQGLEFLIYFQGNSAPDKSGLPSDRFSAERTGGSVSTLTIQRTQQEDSAVYLCASSPRRQGWWQPQHFGDGTRLSIL.

This sequence joins TRBV5-1 and TRBJ2-1; TRBD2 aligns across 8 bases. This CDR3 is built from 14 residues. Germline values: CDR1 SGHRS, CDR2 YFSETQ. Germline trimming cut 4 bases from V and 4 bases from J; bases unmatched to any gene: 4. The CDR3 sequence is CASSPRGEYNEQFF. Written as DNA, the CDR3 is TGCGCCAGCAGCCCGCGGGGGGAATACAATGAGCAGTTCTTC.

This clonotype has ten or more counts. This chain connects TRBV7-8 to TRBJ2-7; TRBD1 aligns across 12 bases. The junction had 2 bases not matched to a gene; V was cut back by 4 bases and J by 7 bases. Germline V gene data show CDR1 as SGHVS and CDR2 as FQNEAQ. CDR3 length: 13 amino acids. The CDR3 here is CASSWDRGQEQYV. The CDR3 DNA is TGTGCCAGCAGCTGGGACAGGGGGCAGGAGCAGTACGTC.

The rearrangement joins TRBV3-1 to TRBJ2-5, with 7 bases matching TRBD1. J lost 5 bases, V lost 4 bases, and 10 bases had no gene match. Germline CDR1 and CDR2: LGHDT and YNNKEL (reference sequence). The CDR3 has 15 residues. The CDR3 here is CASSPRDSPWETQYF. CDR3 bases: TGTGCCAGCAGCCCTCGGGACAGCCCTTGGGAGACCCAGTACTTC.

The rearrangement links TRBV5-1 to TRBJ1-4; no reliable D call. The CDR3 loop spans 13 amino acids. The V and J ends lost 1 base and 5 bases respectively, with 6 bases between them. CDR1 is SGHRS and CDR2 is YFSETQ in the germline V gene. The CDR3: CASSLSINEKLFF. The CDR3 DNA is TGCGCCAGCAGCTTGTCCATAAATGAAAAACTGTTTTTT.

J is TRBJ2-7 and V is TRBV12-3 or TRBV12-4; no clear D gene. Deletions cut 9 bases from V and 7 bases from J, with 16 bases between. There are 12 residues in the CDR3. CDR3 sequence reads: CASGQGAAEQYF. CDR3 in DNA: TGTGCCAGTGGCCAAGGCGCCGCAGAGCAGTACTTC.